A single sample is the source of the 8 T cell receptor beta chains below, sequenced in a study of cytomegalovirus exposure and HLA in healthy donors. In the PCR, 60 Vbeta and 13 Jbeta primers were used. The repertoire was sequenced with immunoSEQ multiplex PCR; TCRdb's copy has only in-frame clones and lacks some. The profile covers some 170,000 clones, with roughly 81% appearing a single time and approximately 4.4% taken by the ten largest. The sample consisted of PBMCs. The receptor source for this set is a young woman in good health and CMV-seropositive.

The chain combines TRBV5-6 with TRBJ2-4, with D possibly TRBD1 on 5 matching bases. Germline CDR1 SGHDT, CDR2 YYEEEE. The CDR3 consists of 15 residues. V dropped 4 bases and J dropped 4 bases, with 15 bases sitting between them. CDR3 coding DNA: TGTGCCAGCAGCCTGCGGTTAGGGGTTAAAAACATTCAGTACTTC. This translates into CASSLRLGVKNIQYF.

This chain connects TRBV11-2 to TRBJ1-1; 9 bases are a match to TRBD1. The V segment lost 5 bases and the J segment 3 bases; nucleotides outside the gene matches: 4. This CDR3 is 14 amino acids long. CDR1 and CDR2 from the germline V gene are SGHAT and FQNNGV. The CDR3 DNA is TGTGCCAGCAGCGTCCGGGACAGGGACACTGAAGCTTTCTTT. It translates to CASSVRDRDTEAFF.

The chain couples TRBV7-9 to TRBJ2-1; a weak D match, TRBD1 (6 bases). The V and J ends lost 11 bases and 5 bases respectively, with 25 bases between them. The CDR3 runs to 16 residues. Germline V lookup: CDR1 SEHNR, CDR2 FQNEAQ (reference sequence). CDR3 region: CAGGDPQTPGDNEQFF. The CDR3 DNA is TGTGCCGGGGGCGATCCACAGACCCCCGGGGACAATGAGCAGTTCTTC.

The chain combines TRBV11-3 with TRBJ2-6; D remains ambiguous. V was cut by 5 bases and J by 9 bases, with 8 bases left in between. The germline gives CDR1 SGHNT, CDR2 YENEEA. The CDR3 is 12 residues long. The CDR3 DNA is TGTGCCAGCAGCCACGGAGACAACGTCCTGACTTTC. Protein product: CASSHGDNVLTF. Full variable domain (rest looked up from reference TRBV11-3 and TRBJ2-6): EAGVVQSPRYKIIEKKQPVAFWCNPISGHNTLYWYLQNLGQGPELLIRYENEEAVDDSQLPKDRFSAERLKGVDSTLKIQPAELGDSAVYLCASSHGDNVLTFGAGSRLTVL.

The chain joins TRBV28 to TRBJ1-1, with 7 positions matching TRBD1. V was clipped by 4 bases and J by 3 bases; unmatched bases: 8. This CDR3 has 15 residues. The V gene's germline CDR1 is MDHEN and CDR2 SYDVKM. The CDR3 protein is CASSSQQGTDTEAFF. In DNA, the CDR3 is TGTGCCAGCAGTTCCCAACAGGGGACAGACACTGAAGCTTTCTTT.

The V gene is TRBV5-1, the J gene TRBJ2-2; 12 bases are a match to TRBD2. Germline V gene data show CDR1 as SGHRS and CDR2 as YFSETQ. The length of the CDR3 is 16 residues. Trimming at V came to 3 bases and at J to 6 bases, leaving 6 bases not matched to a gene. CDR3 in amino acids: CASSYSSGGAAGELFF. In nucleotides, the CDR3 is TGCGCCAGCAGCTACTCTAGCGGGGGGGCCGCCGGGGAGCTGTTTTTT.

The CDR3 DNA is TGTGCCAGCAGTTTATTCGGCGGGGGGGCCTTAGCGGAGACCCAGTACTTC. It encodes CASSLFGGGALAETQYF. V and J are TRBV27 and TRBJ2-5; TRBD2 agrees at 9 bases. Looked up from germline, CDR1 is MNHEY and CDR2 is SMNVEV (reference sequence). Trimming at V came to 1 base and at J to 5 bases, leaving 11 bases not matched to a gene. The CDR3 consists of 17 residues.

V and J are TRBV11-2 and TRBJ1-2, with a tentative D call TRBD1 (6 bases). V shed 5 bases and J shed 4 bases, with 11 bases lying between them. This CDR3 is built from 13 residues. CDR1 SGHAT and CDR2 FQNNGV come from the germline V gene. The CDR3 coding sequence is TGTGCCAGCAGCCCCGGACAGCTCTATGGCTACACCTTC. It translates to CASSPGQLYGYTF.